The rows below give T cell receptor beta chains drawn from one sample of a study of blood T cell repertoires in COVID-19. TCRdb's table, derived via immunoSEQ multiplex PCR, lists solely in-frame clones and lacks some. This table holds around 180,000 clones, roughly 83% found once. Sequencing was performed on peripheral blood. Receptors were obtained from a human donor in a cohort sampled during active COVID-19. CDR3s include the opening cysteine and the closing phenylalanine or tryptophan. The size of a clone is reported for some rows only, either as once, few or many, or as a class for expanded clones.

CDR3aa	v_gene	j_gene	abundance
CATSDPGLTYNEQFF	TRBV24-1	TRBJ2-1	.
CASSYTSATGSYEQYF	TRBV6-5	TRBJ2-7	.
CASSLPWPYEQYF	TRBV4-2	TRBJ2-7	.
CASSVDSYEQYF	TRBV18	TRBJ2-7	.
CARGDRDNEKLFF	TRBV2	TRBJ1-4	.
CASSQVNREGYTF	TRBV3-1/TRBV3-2	TRBJ1-2	few
CASSQDFQGAHTGELFF	TRBV4-3	TRBJ2-2	.
CSASPGQNYGYTF	TRBV20-1	TRBJ1-2	once
CSASSTGAEAFF	TRBV20-1	TRBJ1-1	.
CASSQVSGGNTEAFF	TRBV4-2	TRBJ1-1	.
CASSVGRLAGTDTQYF	TRBV11-2	TRBJ2-3	.
CASSQTGNYGYTF	TRBV7-2	TRBJ1-2	.
CASSRSSSYNEQFF	TRBV10-1	TRBJ2-1	.
CASSVAPADAVRVYEQYF	TRBV9	TRBJ2-7	.
CSVGGLGDYGYTF	TRBV29-1	TRBJ1-2	.
CASSVVGLGGETQYF	TRBV9	TRBJ2-5	.
CASSLEHRSGELFF	TRBV5-4	TRBJ2-2	.
CASSPQIRTGGIDTEAFF	TRBV5-5	TRBJ1-1	.
CASSSGTSASSYEQYF	TRBV5-4	TRBJ2-7	.
CATSDPTSGRNEQYF	TRBV24-1	TRBJ2-7	.
CSASSGRALADTQYF	TRBV20-1	TRBJ2-3	once
CASSFGDRNTEAFF	TRBV5-6	TRBJ1-1	.
CASSLEGASRNQPQHF	TRBV5-6	TRBJ1-5	.
CASSASLASYEQYF	TRBV7-2	TRBJ2-7	.
CASRGTERGWELFF	TRBV21-1	TRBJ2-2	.
CASSELLWGLHQPQHF	TRBV6-1	TRBJ1-5	.